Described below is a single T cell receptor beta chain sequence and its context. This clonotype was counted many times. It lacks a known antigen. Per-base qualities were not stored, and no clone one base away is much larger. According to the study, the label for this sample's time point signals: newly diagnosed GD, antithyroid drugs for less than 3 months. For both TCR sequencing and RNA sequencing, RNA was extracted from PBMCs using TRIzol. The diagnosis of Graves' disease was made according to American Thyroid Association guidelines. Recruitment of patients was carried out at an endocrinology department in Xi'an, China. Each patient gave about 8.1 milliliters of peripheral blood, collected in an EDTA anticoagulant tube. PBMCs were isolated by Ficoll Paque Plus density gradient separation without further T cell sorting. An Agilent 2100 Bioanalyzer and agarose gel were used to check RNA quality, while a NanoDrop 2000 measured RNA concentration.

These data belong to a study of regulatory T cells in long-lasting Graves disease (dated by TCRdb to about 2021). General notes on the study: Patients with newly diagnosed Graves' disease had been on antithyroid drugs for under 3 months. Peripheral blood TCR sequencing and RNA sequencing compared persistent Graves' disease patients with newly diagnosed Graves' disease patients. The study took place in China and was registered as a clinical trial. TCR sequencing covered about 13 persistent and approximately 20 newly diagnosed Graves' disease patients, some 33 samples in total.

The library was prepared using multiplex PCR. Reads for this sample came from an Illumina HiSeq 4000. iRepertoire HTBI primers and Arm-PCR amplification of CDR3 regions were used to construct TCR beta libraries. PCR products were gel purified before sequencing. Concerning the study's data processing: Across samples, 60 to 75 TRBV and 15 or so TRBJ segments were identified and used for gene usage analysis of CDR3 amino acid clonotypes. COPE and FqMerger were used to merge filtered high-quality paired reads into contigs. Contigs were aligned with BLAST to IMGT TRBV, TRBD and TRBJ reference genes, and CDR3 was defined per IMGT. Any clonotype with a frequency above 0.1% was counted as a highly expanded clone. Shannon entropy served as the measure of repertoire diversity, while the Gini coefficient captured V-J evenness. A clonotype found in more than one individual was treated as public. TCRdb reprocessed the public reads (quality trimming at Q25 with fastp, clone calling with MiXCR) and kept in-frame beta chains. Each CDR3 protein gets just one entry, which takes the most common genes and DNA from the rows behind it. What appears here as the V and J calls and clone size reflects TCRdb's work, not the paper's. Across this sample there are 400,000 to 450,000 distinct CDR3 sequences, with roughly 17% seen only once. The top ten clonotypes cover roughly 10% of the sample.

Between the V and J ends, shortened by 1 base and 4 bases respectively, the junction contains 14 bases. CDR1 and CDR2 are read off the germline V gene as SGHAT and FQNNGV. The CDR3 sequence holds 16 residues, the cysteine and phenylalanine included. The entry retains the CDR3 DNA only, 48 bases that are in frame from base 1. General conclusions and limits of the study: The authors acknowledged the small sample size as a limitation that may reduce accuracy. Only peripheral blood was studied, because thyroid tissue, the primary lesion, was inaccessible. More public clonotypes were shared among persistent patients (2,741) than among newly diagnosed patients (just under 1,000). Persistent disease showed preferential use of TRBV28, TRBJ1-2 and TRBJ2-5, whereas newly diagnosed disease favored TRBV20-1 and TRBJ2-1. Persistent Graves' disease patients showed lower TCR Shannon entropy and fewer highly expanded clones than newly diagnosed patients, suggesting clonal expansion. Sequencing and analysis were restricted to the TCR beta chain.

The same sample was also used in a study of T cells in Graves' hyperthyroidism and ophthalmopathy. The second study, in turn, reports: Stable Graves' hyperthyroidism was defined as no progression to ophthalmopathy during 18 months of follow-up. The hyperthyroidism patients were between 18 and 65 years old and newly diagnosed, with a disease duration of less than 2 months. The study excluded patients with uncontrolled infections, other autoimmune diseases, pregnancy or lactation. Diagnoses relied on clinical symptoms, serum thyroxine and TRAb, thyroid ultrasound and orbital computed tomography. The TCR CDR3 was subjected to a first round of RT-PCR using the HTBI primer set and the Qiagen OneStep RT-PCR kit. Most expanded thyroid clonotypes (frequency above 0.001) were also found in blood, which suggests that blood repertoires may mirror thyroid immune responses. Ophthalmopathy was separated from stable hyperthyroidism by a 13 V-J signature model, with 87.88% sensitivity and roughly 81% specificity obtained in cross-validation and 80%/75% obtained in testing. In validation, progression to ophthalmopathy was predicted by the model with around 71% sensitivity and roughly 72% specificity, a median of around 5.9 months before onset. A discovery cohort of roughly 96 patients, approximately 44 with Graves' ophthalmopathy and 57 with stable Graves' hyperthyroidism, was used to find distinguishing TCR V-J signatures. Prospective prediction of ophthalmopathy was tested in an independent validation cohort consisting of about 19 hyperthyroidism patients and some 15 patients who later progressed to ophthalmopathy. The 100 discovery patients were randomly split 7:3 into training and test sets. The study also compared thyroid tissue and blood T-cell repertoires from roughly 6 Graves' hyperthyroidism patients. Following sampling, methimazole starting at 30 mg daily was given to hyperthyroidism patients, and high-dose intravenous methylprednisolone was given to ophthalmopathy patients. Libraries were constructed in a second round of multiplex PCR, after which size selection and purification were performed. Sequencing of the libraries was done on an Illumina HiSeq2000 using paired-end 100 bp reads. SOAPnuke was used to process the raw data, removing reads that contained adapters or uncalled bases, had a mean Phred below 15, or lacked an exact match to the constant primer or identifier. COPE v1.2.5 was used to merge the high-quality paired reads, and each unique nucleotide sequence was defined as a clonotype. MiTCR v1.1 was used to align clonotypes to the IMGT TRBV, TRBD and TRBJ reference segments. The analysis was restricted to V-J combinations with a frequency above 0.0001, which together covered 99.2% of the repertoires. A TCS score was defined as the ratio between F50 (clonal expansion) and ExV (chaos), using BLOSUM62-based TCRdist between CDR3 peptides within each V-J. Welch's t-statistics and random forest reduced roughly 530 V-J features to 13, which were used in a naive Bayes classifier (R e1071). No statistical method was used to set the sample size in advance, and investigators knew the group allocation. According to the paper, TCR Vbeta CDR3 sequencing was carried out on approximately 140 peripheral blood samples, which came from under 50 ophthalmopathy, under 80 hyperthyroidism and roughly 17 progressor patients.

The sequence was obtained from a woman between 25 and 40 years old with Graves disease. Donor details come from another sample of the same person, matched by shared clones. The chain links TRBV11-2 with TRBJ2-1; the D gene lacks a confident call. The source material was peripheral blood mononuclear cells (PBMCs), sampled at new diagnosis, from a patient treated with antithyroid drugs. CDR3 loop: CASSLAQGLGYNEQFF. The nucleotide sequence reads TGTGCCAGCAGCTTAGCCCAAGGGCTAGGGTACAATGAGCAGTTCTTC. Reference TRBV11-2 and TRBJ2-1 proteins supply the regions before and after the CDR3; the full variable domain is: EAGVAQSPRYKIIEKRQSVAFWCNPISGHATLYWYQQILGQGPKLLIQFQNNGVVDDSQLPKDRFSAERLKGVDSTLKIQPAKLEDSAVYLCASSLAQGLGYNEQFFGPGTRLTVL.